Only a few counts were recorded for the clone carrying this T cell receptor beta chain. Its specificity is unknown. The CDR3 runs to 13 residues. In germline, CDR1 is SGHNT, CDR2 YYREEE (reference sequence). Deletions cut 0 bases from V and 8 bases from J, with 8 bases between. This specimen belongs to a study of persistence of HIV-infected CD4 T cells. Overall study context: A couple of participants gave one leukapheresis sample; others gave up to about 180 mL blood repeatedly.

This was the immunoSEQ version 4 assay in survey mode. The method was immunoSEQ multiplex PCR; TCRdb's version includes in-frame clones alone and lacks a portion of them. The profile covers tens of thousands of clones, with 88% appearing a single time and 0.47% taken by the ten largest. Findings of the study overall: Proviral oligoclonality tracked with TCR oligoclonality within the same sorted cells.

Anti-CD3/anti-CD28 beads served as a nonspecific positive control stimulus. Responding CD4+ T cells were sorted by upregulation of both CD40 ligand and CD69. Undetectable plasma HIV-1 RNA below 50 copies/mL lasted at least 4 years. CD8+ T cells were removed from PBMCs prior to stimulation. The receptor was isolated from an adult woman with HIV who was CMV-seropositive. Sample: CD4+ T cells sorted from PBMCs after roughly 18-hour stimulation, taken from a patient who received antiretroviral therapy. The V call is TRBV5-4, the J call TRBJ1-4; unclear D gene. The CDR3 region has the DNA TGTGCCAGCAGCTTGGATGGCGGGGAAAAACTGTTTTTT. Protein sequence: CASSLDGGEKLFF.